The 2 T cell receptor beta chains below come from one sample, sequenced in a study of shared clonotypes between healthy human individuals. Naive-designated CD8 cells lacked CD45RO, were positively enriched for CCR7, and omitted terminally differentiated effector memory CD45RA+ cells. The assay was immunoSEQ multiplex PCR, and TCRdb's table has in-frame clones only and misses some. The sample has 1.5 million to 2.5 million clones; over 85% are singletons. Sample: naive CD8+ T cells sorted from blood. The receptors originated from a man between 18 and 29 years old in good health.

In this sample, this clone turned up once. This chain uses TRBV2 with TRBJ2-5; the D gene could be TRBD1 or TRBD2 (6 bases each). V lost 6 bases and J lost 10, with 18 bases in between. The CDR3 covers 13 residues. Germline V gives CDR1 SNHLY, CDR2 FYNNEI. CDR3 bases: TGTGCCAGCAGGCCCTCCGAGGGGGGTGGCCAGTACTTC. Its translation is CASRPSEGGGQYF.

This chain links TRBV2 with TRBJ1-1; D perhaps matches TRBD1 (5 bases). V lost 8 bases to trimming and J lost 0 bases, with 13 bases between them. From germline, CDR1 is SNHLY and CDR2 FYNNEI. The CDR3 totals 14 residues. The CDR3 protein is CASEEGTMNTEAFF. The CDR3, as DNA: TGTGCCAGCGAGGAGGGGACGATGAACACTGAAGCTTTCTTT. The whole variable domain, remainder taken from reference TRBV2 and TRBJ1-1, is EPEVTQTPSHQVTQMGQEVILRCVPISNHLYFYWYRQILGQKVEFLVSFYNNEISEKSEIFDDQFSVERPDGSNFTLKIRSTKLEDSAMYFCASEEGTMNTEAFFGQGTRLTVV.